Described below is a single T cell receptor (beta chain) sequence and its context. Its antigen is as yet unknown. Before any sequencing was done, the ViraFEST assay used viral peptide pools to expand antigen-specific CD4+ T cells. The culture ran for about 11 days, and then CD4+ T cells were isolated. The person had a PCR-confirmed SARS-CoV-2 infection during March to December 2020. The data were produced by immunoSEQ multiplex PCR, yet TCRdb's version contains in-frame clones alone and is incomplete. The table shows some 40,000 clones, with about three quarters occurring only once. The data were taken from a study of vaccination effects on CD4 cells after COVID-19. Whole-study results and caveats: After vaccination, at late timepoints, clones induced by infection and by vaccine contracted markedly.

Trimming shortened V by 4 bases and J by 6 bases, and 20 bases separated the two germline ends. Germline values: CDR1 SEHNR, CDR2 FQNEAQ (reference sequence). This CDR3 spans 16 amino acids. This TCR derives from a human donor who had a prior SARS-CoV-2 infection. Sequences were derived from CD4+ T cells from PBMCs cultured with HCoV-NL63 spike peptides, sampled before COVID-19 vaccination. The chain uses TRBV7-9 and TRBJ2-3; D is perhaps TRBD1 (7 bases). CDR3 amino acids: CASSSGQAGNRDTQYF. The CDR3, as DNA: TGTGCCAGCAGCTCAGGACAGGCGGGAAATCGTGATACGCAGTATTTT.